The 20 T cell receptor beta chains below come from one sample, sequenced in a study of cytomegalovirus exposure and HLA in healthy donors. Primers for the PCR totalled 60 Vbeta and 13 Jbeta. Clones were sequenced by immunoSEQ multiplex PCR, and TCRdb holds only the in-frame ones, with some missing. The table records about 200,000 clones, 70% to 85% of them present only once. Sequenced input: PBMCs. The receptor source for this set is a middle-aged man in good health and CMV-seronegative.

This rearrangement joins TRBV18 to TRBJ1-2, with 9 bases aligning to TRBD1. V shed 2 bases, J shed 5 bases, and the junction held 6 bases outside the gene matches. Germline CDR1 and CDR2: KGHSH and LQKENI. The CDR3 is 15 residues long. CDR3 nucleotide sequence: TGTGCCAGCTCACCAGGAGACAGGGGGATTTATGGCTACACCTTC. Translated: CASSPGDRGIYGYTF.

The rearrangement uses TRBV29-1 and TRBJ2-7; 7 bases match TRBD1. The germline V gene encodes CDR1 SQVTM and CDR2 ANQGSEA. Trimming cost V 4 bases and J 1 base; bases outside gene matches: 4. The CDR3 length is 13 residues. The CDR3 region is CSVVDRASYEQYF. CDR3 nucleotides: TGCAGCGTTGTAGACAGGGCTTCCTACGAGCAGTACTTC.

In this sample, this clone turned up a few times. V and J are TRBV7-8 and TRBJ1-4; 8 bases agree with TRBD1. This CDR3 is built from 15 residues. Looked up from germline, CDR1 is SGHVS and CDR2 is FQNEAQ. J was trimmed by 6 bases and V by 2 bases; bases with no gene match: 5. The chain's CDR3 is CASSLQGAGDEKLFF. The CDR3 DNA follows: TGTGCCAGCAGCTTACAGGGGGCGGGAGATGAAAAACTGTTTTTT.

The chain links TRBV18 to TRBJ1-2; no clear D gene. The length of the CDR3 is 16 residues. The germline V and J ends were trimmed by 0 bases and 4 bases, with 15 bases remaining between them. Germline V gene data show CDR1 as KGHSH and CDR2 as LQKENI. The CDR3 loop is CASSPPLANRSYGYTF. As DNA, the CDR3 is TGTGCCAGCTCACCACCGTTGGCAAACCGGAGCTATGGCTACACCTTC.

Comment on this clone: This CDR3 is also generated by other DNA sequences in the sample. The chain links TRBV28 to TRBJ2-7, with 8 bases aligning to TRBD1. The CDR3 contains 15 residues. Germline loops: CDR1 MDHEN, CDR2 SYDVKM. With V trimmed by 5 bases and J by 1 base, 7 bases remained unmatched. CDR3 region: CASSISGTGSYEQYF. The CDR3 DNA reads TGTGCCAGCAGTATATCCGGGACAGGATCCTACGAGCAGTACTTC.

This chain's CDR3 is CASSTENLSTQYF. DNA of the CDR3: TGCGCCAGCAGTACGGAGAATCTAAGTACGCAGTATTTT. The chain joins TRBV5-1 to TRBJ2-3; no reliable D call. V dropped 5 bases and J dropped 8 bases, with 15 bases sitting between them. There are 13 residues in the CDR3. Germline CDR1 reads SGHRS; CDR2 reads YFSETQ.

Written as DNA, the CDR3 is TGCGCCAGCAGCCAAGATGGGACAGGCCGGTACTTC. The encoded protein is CASSQDGTGRYF. The chain joins TRBV4-1 to TRBJ2-5; 8 nucleotides align to TRBD1. The junction had 4 bases not matched to a gene; V was cut back by 0 bases and J by 13 bases. CDR3 length equals 12 residues. Germline-derived CDR1 and CDR2 are MGHRA and YSYEKL.

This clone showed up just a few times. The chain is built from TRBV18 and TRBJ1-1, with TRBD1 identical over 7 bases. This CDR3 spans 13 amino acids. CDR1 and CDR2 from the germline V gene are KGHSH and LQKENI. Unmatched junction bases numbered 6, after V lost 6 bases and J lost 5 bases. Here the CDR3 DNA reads TGTGCCAGCTCGACAGGGATGGAGACTGAAGCTTTCTTT. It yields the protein CASSTGMETEAFF.

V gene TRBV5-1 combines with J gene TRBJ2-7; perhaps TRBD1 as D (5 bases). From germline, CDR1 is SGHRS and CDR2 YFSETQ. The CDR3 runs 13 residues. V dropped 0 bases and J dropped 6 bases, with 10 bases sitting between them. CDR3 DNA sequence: TGCGCCAGCAGCTTGGGACAGCCTCGCGAGCAGTACTTC. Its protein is CASSLGQPREQYF.

The CDR3 DNA reads TGTGCCAGCAGTCCGGGACTAGCGGGAGTCGAGCAGTACTTC. Protein product: CASSPGLAGVEQYF. The chain links TRBV27 to TRBJ2-5; 14 bases map to TRBD2. The J call may be in error: the DNA end matches TRBJ2-7 better. This CDR3 is built from 14 residues. CDR1 is MNHEY, CDR2 SMNVEV, per germline (reference sequence).

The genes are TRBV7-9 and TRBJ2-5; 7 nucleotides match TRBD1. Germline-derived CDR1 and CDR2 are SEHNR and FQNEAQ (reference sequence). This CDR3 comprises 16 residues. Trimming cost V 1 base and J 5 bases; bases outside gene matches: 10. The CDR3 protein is CASSLVGSGGWETQYF. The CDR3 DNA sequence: TGTGCCAGCAGCTTAGTTGGTTCAGGGGGTTGGGAGACCCAGTACTTC.

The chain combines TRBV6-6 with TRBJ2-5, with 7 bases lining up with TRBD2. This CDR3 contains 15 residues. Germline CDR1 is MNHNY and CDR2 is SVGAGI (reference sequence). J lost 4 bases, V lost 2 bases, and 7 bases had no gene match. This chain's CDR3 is CASSYTRWGGETQYF. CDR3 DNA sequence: TGTGCCAGCAGTTACACCCGATGGGGGGGAGAGACCCAGTACTTC.

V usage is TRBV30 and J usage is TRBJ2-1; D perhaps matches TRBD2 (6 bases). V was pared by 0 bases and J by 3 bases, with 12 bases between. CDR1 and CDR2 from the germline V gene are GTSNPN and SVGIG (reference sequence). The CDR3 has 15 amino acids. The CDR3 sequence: CAWSVQSSGYNEQFF. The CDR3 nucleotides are TGTGCCTGGAGTGTACAGAGTAGCGGCTACAATGAGCAGTTCTTC.

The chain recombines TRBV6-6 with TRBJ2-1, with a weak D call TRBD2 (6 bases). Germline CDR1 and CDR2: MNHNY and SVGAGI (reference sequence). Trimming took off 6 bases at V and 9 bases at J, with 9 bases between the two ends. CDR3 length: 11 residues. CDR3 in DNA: TGTGCCAGCAGGGGACTGGTTGAGCAGTTCTTC. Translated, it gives CASRGLVEQFF.

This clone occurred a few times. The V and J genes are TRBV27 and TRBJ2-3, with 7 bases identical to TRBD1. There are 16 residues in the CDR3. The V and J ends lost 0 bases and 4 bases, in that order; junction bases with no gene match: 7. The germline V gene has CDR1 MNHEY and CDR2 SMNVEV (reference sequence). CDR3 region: CASSLSIDRDPDTQYF. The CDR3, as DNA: TGTGCCAGCAGTTTATCGATAGACAGGGACCCAGATACGCAGTATTTT.

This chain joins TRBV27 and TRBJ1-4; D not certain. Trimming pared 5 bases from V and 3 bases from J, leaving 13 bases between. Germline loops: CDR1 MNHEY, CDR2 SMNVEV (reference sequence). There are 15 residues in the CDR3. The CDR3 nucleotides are TGTGCCAGCAGTCCCCTCGGGTCACCTAATGAAAAACTGTTTTTT. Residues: CASSPLGSPNEKLFF.

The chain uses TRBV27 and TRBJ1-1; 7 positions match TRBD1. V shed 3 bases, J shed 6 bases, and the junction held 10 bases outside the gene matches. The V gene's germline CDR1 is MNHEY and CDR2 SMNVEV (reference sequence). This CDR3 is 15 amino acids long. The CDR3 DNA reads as TGTGCCAGCAGTTTGGAAAACAGGGGTGGAGCTGAAGCTTTCTTT. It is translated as CASSLENRGGAEAFF.

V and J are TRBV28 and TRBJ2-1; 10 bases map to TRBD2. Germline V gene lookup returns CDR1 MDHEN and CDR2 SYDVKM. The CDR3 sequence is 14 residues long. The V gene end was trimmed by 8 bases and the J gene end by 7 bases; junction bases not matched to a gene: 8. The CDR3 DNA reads TGTGCCAGCCATTCTAGCGGGAGCGGTAATGAGCAGTTCTTC. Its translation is CASHSSGSGNEQFF.

The CDR3 region has the DNA TGTGCCAGTAGTCCAGGGGGCTTAATGAACACTGAAGCTTTCTTT. Amino acid sequence: CASSPGGLMNTEAFF. This rearrangement joins TRBV19 to TRBJ1-1; 8 bases are shared with TRBD1. Germline values: CDR1 LNHDA, CDR2 SQIVND (reference sequence). V gave up 5 bases and J gave up 0 bases; unmatched junction bases: 5. This CDR3 has 15 residues.

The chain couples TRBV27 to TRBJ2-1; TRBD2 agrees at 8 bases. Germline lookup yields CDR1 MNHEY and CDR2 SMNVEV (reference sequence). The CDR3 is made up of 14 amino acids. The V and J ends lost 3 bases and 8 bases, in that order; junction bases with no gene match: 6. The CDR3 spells CASSFPGLVHEQFF. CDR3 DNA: TGTGCCAGCAGTTTTCCGGGACTAGTCCATGAGCAGTTCTTC.